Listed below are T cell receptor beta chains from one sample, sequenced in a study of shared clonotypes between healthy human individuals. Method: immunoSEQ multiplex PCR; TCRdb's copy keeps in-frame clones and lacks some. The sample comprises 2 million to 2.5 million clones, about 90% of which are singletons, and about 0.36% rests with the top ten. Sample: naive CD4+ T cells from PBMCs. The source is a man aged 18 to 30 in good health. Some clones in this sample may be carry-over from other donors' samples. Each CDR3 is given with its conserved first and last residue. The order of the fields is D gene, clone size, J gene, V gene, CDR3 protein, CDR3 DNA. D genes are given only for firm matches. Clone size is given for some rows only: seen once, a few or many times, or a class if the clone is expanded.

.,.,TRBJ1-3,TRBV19,CASSPGPSGNTIYF,TGTGCCAGTAGCCCGGGACCCTCTGGAAACACCATATATTTT
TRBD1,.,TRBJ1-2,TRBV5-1,CASSSGQAYGYTF,TGCGCCAGCAGCTCCGGACAGGCATATGGCTACACCTTC
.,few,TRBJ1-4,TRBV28,CASSSPGEKLFF,TGTGCCAGCTCGTCGCCGGGTGAAAAACTGTTTTTT
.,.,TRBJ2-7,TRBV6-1,CASRRRSGGKYF,TGTGCCAGCAGACGCCGTTCAGGAGGGAAGTACTTC
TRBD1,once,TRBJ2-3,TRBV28,CASSRPGQGLRDTQYF,TGTGCCAGCAGCCGCCCGGGACAGGGGTTAAGGGATACGCAGTATTTT
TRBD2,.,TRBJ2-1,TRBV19,CASSPQSGPGLAGGNEQFF,TGTGCCAGTAGTCCCCAGTCGGGGCCGGGACTAGCGGGAGGGAATGAGCAGTTCTTC
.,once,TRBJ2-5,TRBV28,CASSPPYREYQETQYF,TGTGCCAGCAGTCCACCTTACAGGGAGTACCAAGAGACCCAGTACTTC
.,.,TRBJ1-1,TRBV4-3,CASSQDRRSDTEAFF,TGCGCCAGCAGCCAAGATCGCAGATCGGATACTGAAGCTTTCTTT
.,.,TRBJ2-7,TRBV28,CASSFSGIYEQYF,TGTGCCAGCAGTTTTTCAGGGATTTACGAGCAGTACTTC
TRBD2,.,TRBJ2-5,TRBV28,CASSFALVAGGQETQYF,TGTGCCAGCAGTTTTGCCCTTGTAGCGGGAGGGCAGGAGACCCAGTACTTC
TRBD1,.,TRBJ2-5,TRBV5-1,CASSGLDRGEETQYF,TGCGCCAGCAGCGGACTGGACAGGGGCGAGGAGACCCAGTACTTC
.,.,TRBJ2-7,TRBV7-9,CASSLGPDSEQYF,TGTGCCAGCAGCTTAGGCCCTGACAGCGAGCAGTACTTC
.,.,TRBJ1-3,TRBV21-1,CASSIRDRATGNTIYF,TGTGCCAGCAGCATACGGGACAGGGCAACTGGAAACACCATATATTTT
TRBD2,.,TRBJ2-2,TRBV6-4,CASRLAGVVGELFF,TGTGCCAGCAGGCTAGCGGGAGTGGTCGGGGAGCTGTTTTTT
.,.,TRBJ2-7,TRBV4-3,CASSQAASGTYEQYF,TGCGCCAGCAGCCAAGCAGCGTCTGGCACCTACGAGCAGTACTTC
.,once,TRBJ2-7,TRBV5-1,CASSPLRTGSSYEQYF,TGCGCCAGCAGCCCCCTCCGGACGGGAAGCTCCTACGAGCAGTACTTC
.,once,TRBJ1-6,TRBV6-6,CASSGPGNSPLHF,TGTGCCAGCAGCGGACCTGGGAATTCACCCCTCCACTTT